A single sample is the source of the 28 T cell receptor beta chains below, sequenced in a study of long-term antiretroviral therapy in people with HIV. A v3.0 immunoSEQ assay was performed at survey level. The repertoire was sequenced with immunoSEQ multiplex PCR; TCRdb's copy has only in-frame clones and lacks some. The sample yields some 18,000 clones, around 90% seen once. Sequenced material: unsorted PBMCs, taken 2.1 years after starting antiretroviral therapy. Every receptor here comes from a man aged 18 to 35 with HIV.

This clone was counted a single time. For the CDR3, the DNA is TGTGCCAGCAGCTGGAACACACCATTTGAAGCTTTCTTT. Translating gives CASSWNTPFEAFF. The chain couples TRBV11-2 to TRBJ1-1, with D unclear. V dropped 4 bases and J dropped 7 bases, with 13 bases sitting between them. Germline assignment: CDR1 SGHAT and CDR2 FQNNGV. The CDR3 totals 13 residues.

The chain joins TRBV4-3 to TRBJ2-7; unclear D gene. V lost 1 base and J lost 2, with 6 bases in between. The CDR3 loop spans 13 amino acids. In germline, CDR1 is LGHNA, CDR2 YSLEER. DNA of the CDR3: TGCGCCAGCAGCCAAGTCGGAACCTACGAGCAGTACTTC. Translation: CASSQVGTYEQYF.

The chain recombines TRBV7-3 with TRBJ2-7, with D perhaps matching TRBD2 (6 bases). CDR3 length equals 17 residues. Trimming pared 1 base from V and 3 bases from J, leaving 19 bases between. The germline CDR1 and CDR2 sequences are SGHTA and FQGTGA. The CDR3 DNA reads TGTGCCAGCAGCTTAAGACACGGGAGTGGGTTGGGCTACGAGCAGTACTTC. This codes for CASSLRHGSGLGYEQYF.

The chain recombines TRBV7-3 with TRBJ2-2; D is unresolved. The V end was cut by 4 bases, the J end by 4 bases, with 7 bases between. The CDR3 sequence is 13 residues long. Germline CDR1 SGHTA, CDR2 FQGTGA. This CDR3 reads CASSWTVTGELFF. The CDR3 bases are TGTGCCAGCAGCTGGACGGTCACCGGGGAGCTGTTTTTT.

The chain is built from TRBV4-2 and TRBJ2-1; D is perhaps TRBD2 (7 bases). The CDR3 is made up of 18 amino acids. The V end was cut by 4 bases, the J end by 4 bases, with 23 bases between. Per the germline V gene, CDR1 is LGHNA and CDR2 is YNFKEQ. The CDR3 here is CASSREGGTLQTYNEQFF. DNA of the CDR3: TGTGCCAGCAGCCGCGAGGGGGGGACACTCCAAACTTACAATGAGCAGTTCTTC.

V usage is TRBV4-1 and J usage is TRBJ1-6; D is ambiguous. The CDR3 consists of 17 residues. The V and J ends lost 2 bases and 1 base respectively, with 12 bases between them. The germline V gene has CDR1 MGHRA and CDR2 YSYEKL. The CDR3 here is CASSQSDTRSYNSPLHF. The DNA for the CDR3 is TGCGCCAGCAGCCAAAGCGATACGAGGTCCTATAATTCACCCCTCCACTTT.

The chain uses TRBV6-4 and TRBJ2-2; 13 bases line up with TRBD2. CDR1 MRHNA and CDR2 SNTAGT come from the germline V gene. V lost 6 bases and J lost 5; bases outside the gene matches: 3. The CDR3 is 15 residues long. CDR3 coding DNA: TGTGCCAGCAGAGGACTAGCGGGGGAGACCGGGGAGCTGTTTTTT. As protein: CASRGLAGETGELFF.

The genes are TRBV9 and TRBJ2-1; TRBD2 matches 7 bases. Germline values: CDR1 SGDLS, CDR2 YYNGEE. The ends lost 8 bases at V and 5 bases at J; junction bases unmatched: 10. The CDR3 loop spans 14 amino acids. CDR3 region: CASKAGELNNEQFF. CDR3 bases: TGTGCCAGTAAGGCGGGGGAACTCAACAATGAGCAGTTCTTC.

The chain has TRBV7-8 and TRBJ2-2; 12 positions agree with TRBD1. CDR1 and CDR2 from the germline V gene are SGHVS and FQNEAQ. This CDR3 has 15 amino acids. Unmatched junction bases numbered 3, after V lost 5 bases and J lost 5 bases. The CDR3 sequence is CASSRDRGRTGELFF. Here the CDR3 DNA reads TGTGCCAGCAGCCGGGACAGGGGGCGGACCGGGGAGCTGTTTTTT.

This sequence joins TRBV5-1 and TRBJ2-1; a possible D gene is TRBD2 (6 bases). Per germline, CDR1 SGHRS and CDR2 YFSETQ. The CDR3 has 15 amino acids. With 1 base removed from V and 0 bases from J, the gap between germline ends came to 8 bases. In DNA form, the CDR3 reads TGCGCCAGCAGCTTGCCCGGGGGCTCCTACAATGAGCAGTTCTTC. Its translation is CASSLPGGSYNEQFF.

The gene calls are TRBV7-8 and TRBJ1-1, with 8 bases lining up with TRBD1. The CDR3 is made up of 15 amino acids. The V gene end was trimmed by 7 bases and the J gene end by 5 bases; junction bases not matched to a gene: 12. Germline values: CDR1 SGHVS, CDR2 FQNEAQ. CDR3 amino acids: CASTNRGSGKTEAFF. CDR3 nucleotide sequence: TGTGCCAGCACAAACAGGGGGTCTGGTAAGACTGAAGCTTTCTTT.

This clone came up once. The chain uses TRBV23-1 and TRBJ1-5; 7 bases align to TRBD1. TRBV23-1 is known as an ORF, though its function is uncertain. V gave up 0 bases and J gave up 4 bases; unmatched junction bases: 3. The CDR3 is 15 amino acids. The CDR3 coding sequence is TGCGCCAGCAGTCAATCGGGGACAGCTAATCAGCCCCAGCATTTT. Protein: CASSQSGTANQPQHF.

This clone was counted only a few times. V and J are TRBV5-1 and TRBJ2-7; D is possibly TRBD1 (6 bases). This CDR3 contains 12 residues. The germline gives CDR1 SGHRS, CDR2 YFSETQ. V lost 6 bases to trimming and J lost 7 bases, with 14 bases between them. Here the CDR3 reads CASNREREEQYF. CDR3 nucleotide sequence: TGCGCCAGCAACAGGGAACGGGAAGAGCAGTACTTC.

This clone has only a few counts. This chain uses TRBV4-2 with TRBJ1-1; no clear D gene. This CDR3 has 14 amino acids. V lost 3 bases to trimming and J lost 4 bases, with 12 bases between them. Per the germline V gene, CDR1 is LGHNA and CDR2 is YNFKEQ. CDR3 region: CASSHIPEGTEAFF. The CDR3 nucleotides read TGTGCCAGCAGCCACATTCCGGAGGGCACTGAAGCTTTCTTT.

This sequence joins TRBV5-5 and TRBJ1-5; D may be TRBD1 (6 bases). This CDR3 spans 15 amino acids. Germline CDR1 reads SGHKS; CDR2 reads YYEKEE (reference sequence). The V end was cut by 0 bases, the J end by 7 bases, with 14 bases between. CDR3 nucleotide sequence: TGTGCCAGCAGCTTGGAGCTTGAGGGGGTGCAGCCCCAGCATTTT. Amino acid sequence: CASSLELEGVQPQHF.

The chain employs TRBV12-5 and TRBJ1-6, with unresolved D. Trimming removed 5 bases from V and 0 bases from J, with 14 bases in between. The CDR3 is 17 amino acids. From germline, CDR1 is LGHNT and CDR2 FRNRAP. The CDR3 nucleotides are TGTGCTAGTGGTCTCCGGGCCTCAAGCTCCTATAATTCACCCCTCCACTTT. It codes for CASGLRASSSYNSPLHF.

This chain links TRBV11-2 with TRBJ1-1; perhaps TRBD1 as D (5 bases). The germline V and J ends were trimmed by 1 base and 0 bases, with 9 bases remaining between them. This CDR3 region has 15 residues. Germline lookup yields CDR1 SGHAT and CDR2 FQNNGV. The CDR3 region is CASSLAPTVNTEAFF. The CDR3 DNA sequence: TGTGCCAGCAGCTTAGCCCCGACAGTGAACACTGAAGCTTTCTTT.

The V gene is TRBV7-9, the J gene TRBJ2-7; 10 bases are shared with TRBD1. The CDR3 extends over 15 amino acids. Germline V gives CDR1 SEHNR, CDR2 FQNEAQ (reference sequence). With 3 bases clipped from V and 3 bases from J, the junction kept 5 bases outside the gene matches. The CDR3 here is CASSFRQGAYYEQYF. In DNA form, the CDR3 reads TGTGCCAGCAGCTTCCGACAGGGGGCCTACTACGAGCAGTACTTC.

The chain has TRBV19 and TRBJ1-1, with a weak D call TRBD1 (5 bases). V was clipped by 5 bases and J by 0 bases, with 19 bases between them. CDR1 is LNHDA, CDR2 SQIVND, per germline (reference sequence). The CDR3 contains 17 residues. In DNA form, the CDR3 reads TGTGCCAGTAGTTCGAGGGGTCAGGGCGCGATGAACACTGAAGCTTTCTTT. It is translated as CASSSRGQGAMNTEAFF.

This rearrangement joins TRBV4-3 to TRBJ2-1, with TRBD2 identical over 10 bases. Germline V gene sequence: CDR1 LGHNA, CDR2 YSLEER. With 2 bases clipped from V and 5 bases from J, the junction kept 9 bases outside the gene matches. CDR3 length equals 17 residues. The CDR3, as DNA: TGCGCCAGCAGCCAACCTGAGACTAGCGGGTTCCACAATGAGCAGTTCTTC. This translates into CASSQPETSGFHNEQFF.

The chain employs TRBV6-1 and TRBJ2-7; a weak D match, TRBD1 (6 bases). This CDR3 comprises 14 residues. Trimming left V 2 bases short and J 7 bases short, with 15 bases between. Germline lookup yields CDR1 MNHNS and CDR2 SASEGT. The CDR3 protein is CASSERGQSAEQYF. CDR3 DNA sequence: TGTGCCAGCAGTGAAAGAGGACAGTCCGCAGAGCAGTACTTC.

This chain joins TRBV9 and TRBJ2-1; TRBD2 matches 8 bases. CDR1 and CDR2 (germline): SGDLS, YYNGEE. The trim removed 4 bases at V and 4 bases at J, leaving 10 bases unmatched. This CDR3 region has 16 residues. The DNA for the CDR3 is TGTGCCAGCAGCCCAGGACTGAGCGGGGGTTACAATGAGCAGTTCTTC. Translating gives CASSPGLSGGYNEQFF.

This chain joins TRBV10-3 and TRBJ1-5; 8 bases align to TRBD1. V lost 10 bases to trimming and J lost 7 bases; unmatched junction nucleotides: 12. CDR3 length: 14 amino acids. In germline, CDR1 is ENHRY, CDR2 SYGVKD. In DNA form, the CDR3 reads TGTGCCACCGGACAGGGCTCTGAGATACAGCCCCAGCATTTT. As protein: CATGQGSEIQPQHF.

The chain combines TRBV19 with TRBJ1-4; TRBD1 matches 7 bases. The CDR3 loop spans 15 amino acids. Germline V gives CDR1 LNHDA, CDR2 SQIVND (reference sequence). J lost 7 bases, V lost 3 bases, and 8 bases had no gene match. The CDR3 here is CASSMVAGGSEKLFF. The CDR3 DNA follows: TGTGCCAGTAGTATGGTCGCAGGGGGAAGTGAAAAACTGTTTTTT.

The chain is built from TRBV19 and TRBJ1-2; D call uncertain. V dropped 7 bases and J dropped 8 bases, with 14 bases sitting between them. Germline CDR1 is LNHDA and CDR2 is SQIVND (reference sequence). The CDR3 sequence is 12 residues long. CDR3: CASKSWGEGYTF. The CDR3 DNA sequence: TGTGCCAGTAAATCTTGGGGAGAGGGCTACACCTTC.

The rearrangement joins TRBV19 to TRBJ2-7, with D possibly matching TRBD2 (6 bases). Germline CDR1 is LNHDA and CDR2 is SQIVND (reference sequence). This CDR3 spans 14 amino acids. The V gene lost 3 bases and the J gene lost 3 bases, with 12 bases spanning the gap. The CDR3 reads CASSMLAAGYEQYF. The CDR3 region has the DNA TGTGCCAGTAGTATGTTAGCGGCAGGCTACGAGCAGTACTTC.

The J gene is TRBJ1-3, the V gene TRBV30; D is undetermined. CDR1 GTSNPN and CDR2 SVGIG come from the germline V gene (reference sequence). This CDR3 is built from 16 residues. The V and J ends lost 2 bases and 0 bases respectively, with 14 bases between them. DNA of the CDR3: TGTGCCTGGAGTCCCCCTCTGCCTTTCTCTGGAAACACCATATATTTT. Residues: CAWSPPLPFSGNTIYF. Full variable domain (missing parts from reference TRBV30 and TRBJ1-3): SQTIHQWPATLVQPVGSPLSLECTVEGTSNPNLYWYRQAAGRGLQLLFYSVGIGQISSEVPQNLSASRPQDRQFILSSKKLLLSDSGFYLCAWSPPLPFSGNTIYFGEGSWLTVV.

This clone was picked up a small number of times. The chain carries TRBV7-9 and TRBJ1-2; tentative D call: TRBD1 (6 bases). The CDR3 contains 13 residues. From germline, CDR1 is SEHNR and CDR2 FQNEAQ (reference sequence). Trimming shortened V by 5 bases and J by 8 bases, and 15 bases separated the two germline ends. CDR3 bases: TGTGCCAGCAGCGGTGCCGGACAGCCCGGCTACACCTTC. It is translated as CASSGAGQPGYTF.